This T cell receptor (beta chain) was retrieved from a study of T cells in narcolepsy. As for the study in general: Donors had narcolepsy type 1 or type 2, or were healthy controls.

Germline V gene sequence: CDR1 SGDLS, CDR2 YYNGEE. The junction had 10 bases not matched to a gene; V was cut back by 7 bases and J by 5 bases. The CDR3 is 16 residues long. Measured with immunoSEQ multiplex PCR; TCRdb has only the in-frame clones, and not every one. The sample has 20,000 to 30,000 clones; roughly 80% are singletons. Comments on this clone: Its antigen is unidentified.

General observations from the study: HCRT-specific and TRIB2-specific autoreactive clonotypes appeared among same-patient CSF and blood CD4+ clonotypes. Healthy controls reportedly lacked the autoreactive clonotypes serially found in patients' blood.

The chain is built from TRBV9 and TRBJ2-2; 11 nucleotides match TRBD1. Material for sequencing was memory (CD45RA-) CD4+ T cells from blood. This TCR was sampled from a human donor in good health. The CDR3 loop is CASEKGDRGVTGELFF. CDR3 nucleotide sequence: TGTGCCAGCGAAAAAGGGGACAGGGGGGTAACCGGGGAGCTGTTTTTT.